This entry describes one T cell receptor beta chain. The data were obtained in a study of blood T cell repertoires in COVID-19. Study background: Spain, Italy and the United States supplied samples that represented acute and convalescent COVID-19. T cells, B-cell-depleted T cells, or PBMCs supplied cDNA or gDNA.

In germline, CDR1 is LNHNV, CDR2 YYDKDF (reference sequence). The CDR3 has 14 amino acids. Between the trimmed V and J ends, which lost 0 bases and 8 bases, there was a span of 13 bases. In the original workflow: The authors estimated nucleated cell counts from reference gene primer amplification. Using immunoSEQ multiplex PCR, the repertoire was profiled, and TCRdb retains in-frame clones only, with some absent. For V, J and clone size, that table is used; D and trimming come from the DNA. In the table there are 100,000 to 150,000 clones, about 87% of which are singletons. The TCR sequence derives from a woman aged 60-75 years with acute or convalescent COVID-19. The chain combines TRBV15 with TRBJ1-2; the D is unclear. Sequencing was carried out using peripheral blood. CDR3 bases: TGTGCCACCAGCAGAGACCAGATAAAGAGGGGCTACACCTTC. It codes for CATSRDQIKRGYTF.